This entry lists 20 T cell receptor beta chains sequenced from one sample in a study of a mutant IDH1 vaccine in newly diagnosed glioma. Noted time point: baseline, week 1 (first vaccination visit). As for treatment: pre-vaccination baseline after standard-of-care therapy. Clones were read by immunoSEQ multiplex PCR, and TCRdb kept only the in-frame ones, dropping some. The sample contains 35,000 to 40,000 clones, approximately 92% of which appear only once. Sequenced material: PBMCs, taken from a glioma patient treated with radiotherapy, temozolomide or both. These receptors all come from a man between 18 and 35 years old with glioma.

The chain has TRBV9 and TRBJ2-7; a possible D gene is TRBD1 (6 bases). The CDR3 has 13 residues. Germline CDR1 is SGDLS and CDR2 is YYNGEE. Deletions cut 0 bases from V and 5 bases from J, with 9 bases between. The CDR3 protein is CASSVEAGDEQYF. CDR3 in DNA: TGTGCCAGCAGCGTAGAGGCAGGGGACGAGCAGTACTTC.

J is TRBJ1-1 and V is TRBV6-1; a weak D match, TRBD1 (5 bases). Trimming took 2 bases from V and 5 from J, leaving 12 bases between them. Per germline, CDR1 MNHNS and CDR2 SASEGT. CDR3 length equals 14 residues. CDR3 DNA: TGTGCCAGCAGTGAACTCCAGGGTGTGACTGAAGCTTTCTTT. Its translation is CASSELQGVTEAFF.

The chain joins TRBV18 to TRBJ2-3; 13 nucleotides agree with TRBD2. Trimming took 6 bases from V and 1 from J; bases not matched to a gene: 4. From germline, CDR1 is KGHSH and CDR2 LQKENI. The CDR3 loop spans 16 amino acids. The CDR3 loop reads CASSPGLAGRTDTQYF. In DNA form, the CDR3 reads TGTGCCAGCTCCCCGGGACTAGCGGGGCGCACAGATACGCAGTATTTT.

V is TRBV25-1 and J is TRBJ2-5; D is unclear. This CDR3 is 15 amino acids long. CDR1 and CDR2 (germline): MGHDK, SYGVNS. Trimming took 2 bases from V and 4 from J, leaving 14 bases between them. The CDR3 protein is CASSEVGPPRETQYF. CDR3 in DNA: TGTGCCAGCAGTGAAGTCGGACCCCCCCGAGAGACCCAGTACTTC. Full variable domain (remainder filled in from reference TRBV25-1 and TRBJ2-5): EADIYQTPRYLVIGTGKKITLECSQTMGHDKMYWYQQDPGMELHLIHYSYGVNSTEKGDLSSESTVSRIRTEHFPLTLESARPSHTSQYLCASSEVGPPRETQYFGPGTRLLVL.

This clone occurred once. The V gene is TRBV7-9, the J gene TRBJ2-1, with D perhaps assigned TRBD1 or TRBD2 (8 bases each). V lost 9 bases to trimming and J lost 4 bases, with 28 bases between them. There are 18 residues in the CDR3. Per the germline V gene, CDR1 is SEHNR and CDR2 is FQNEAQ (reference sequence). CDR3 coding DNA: TGTGCCAGTACCCGGACAGGGCCCGCGACTAGCGATTACAATGAGCAGTTCTTC. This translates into CASTRTGPATSDYNEQFF.

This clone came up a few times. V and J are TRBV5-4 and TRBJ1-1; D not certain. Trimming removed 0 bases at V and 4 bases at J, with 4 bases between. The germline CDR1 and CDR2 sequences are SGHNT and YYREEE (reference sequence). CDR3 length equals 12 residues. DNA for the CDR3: TGTGCCAGCAGCTTGGAGGGCACTGAAGCTTTCTTT. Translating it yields CASSLEGTEAFF.

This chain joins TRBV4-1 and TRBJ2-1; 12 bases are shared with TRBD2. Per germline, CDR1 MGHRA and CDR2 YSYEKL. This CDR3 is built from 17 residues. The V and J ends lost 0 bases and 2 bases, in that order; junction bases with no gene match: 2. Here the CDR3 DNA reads TGCGCCAGCAGCCAAGATAGGACTAGCGGGACCTACAATGAGCAGTTCTTC. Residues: CASSQDRTSGTYNEQFF.

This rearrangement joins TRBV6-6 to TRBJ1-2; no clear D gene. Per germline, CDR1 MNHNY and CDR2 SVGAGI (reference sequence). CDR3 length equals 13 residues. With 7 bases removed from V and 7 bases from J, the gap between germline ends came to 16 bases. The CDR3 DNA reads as TGTGCCAGCACCCCGGAGAGTGCGGGTGGCTACACCTTC. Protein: CASTPESAGGYTF.

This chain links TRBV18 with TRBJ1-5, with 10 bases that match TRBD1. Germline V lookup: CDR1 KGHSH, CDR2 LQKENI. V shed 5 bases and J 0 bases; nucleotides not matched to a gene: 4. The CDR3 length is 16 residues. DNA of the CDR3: TGTGCCAGCTCAAGGGACAGGGGCCTTAGCAATCAGCCCCAGCATTTT. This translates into CASSRDRGLSNQPQHF. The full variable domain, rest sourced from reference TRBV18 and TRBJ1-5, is NAGVMQNPRHLVRRRGQEARLRCSPMKGHSHVYWYRQLPEEGLKFMVYLQKENIIDESGMPKERFSAEFPKEGPSILRIQQVVRGDSAAYFCASSRDRGLSNQPQHFGDGTRLSIL.

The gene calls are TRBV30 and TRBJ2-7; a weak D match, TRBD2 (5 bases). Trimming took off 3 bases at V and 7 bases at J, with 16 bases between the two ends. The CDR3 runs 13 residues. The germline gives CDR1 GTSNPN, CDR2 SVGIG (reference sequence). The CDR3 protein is CAWRGNLAGEQYF. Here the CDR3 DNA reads TGTGCCTGGAGGGGCAACCTAGCCGGAGAGCAGTACTTC. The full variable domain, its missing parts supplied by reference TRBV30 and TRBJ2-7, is SQTIHQWPATLVQPVGSPLSLECTVEGTSNPNLYWYRQAAGRGLQLLFYSVGIGQISSEVPQNLSASRPQDRQFILSSKKLLLSDSGFYLCAWRGNLAGEQYFGPGTRLTVT.

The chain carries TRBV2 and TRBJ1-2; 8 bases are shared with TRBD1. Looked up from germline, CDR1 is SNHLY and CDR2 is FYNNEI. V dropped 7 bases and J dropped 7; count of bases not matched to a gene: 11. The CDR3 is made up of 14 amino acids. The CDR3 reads CASNPDRVSGGYTF. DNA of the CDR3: TGTGCCAGCAACCCGGACAGGGTATCGGGTGGCTACACCTTC.

CDR3 region: CASSARTVSSYEQYF. In DNA, the CDR3 is TGTGCCAGCAGTGCCCGGACAGTCTCCTCCTACGAGCAGTACTTC. V is TRBV6-1 and J is TRBJ2-7, with D perhaps matching TRBD1 (6 bases). V was pared by 4 bases and J by 0 bases, with 13 bases between. CDR1 and CDR2 (germline): MNHNS, SASEGT. The CDR3 covers 15 residues.

CDR3 sequence (DNA): TGTGCCAGCAGCCAACCGATGCGCCTAGCGCCAGATACGCAGTATTTT. This translates into CASSQPMRLAPDTQYF. The chain couples TRBV7-8 to TRBJ2-3; D perhaps matches TRBD2 (6 bases). The CDR3 is 16 amino acids. Germline values: CDR1 SGHVS, CDR2 FQNEAQ. With 5 bases removed from V and 4 bases from J, the gap between germline ends came to 19 bases.

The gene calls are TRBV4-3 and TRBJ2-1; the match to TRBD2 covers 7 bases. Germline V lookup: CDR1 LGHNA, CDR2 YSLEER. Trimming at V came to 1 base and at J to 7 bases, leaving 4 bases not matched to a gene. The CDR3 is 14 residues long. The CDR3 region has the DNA TGCGCCAGCAGCCAAGCGGTCGGGGGGAATGAGCAGTTCTTC. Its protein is CASSQAVGGNEQFF.

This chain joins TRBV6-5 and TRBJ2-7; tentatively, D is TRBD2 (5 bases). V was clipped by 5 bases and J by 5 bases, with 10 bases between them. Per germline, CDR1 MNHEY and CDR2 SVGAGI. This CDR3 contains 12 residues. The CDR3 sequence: CASSNSGNEQYF. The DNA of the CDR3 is TGTGCCAGCAGTAACAGCGGCAACGAGCAGTACTTC.

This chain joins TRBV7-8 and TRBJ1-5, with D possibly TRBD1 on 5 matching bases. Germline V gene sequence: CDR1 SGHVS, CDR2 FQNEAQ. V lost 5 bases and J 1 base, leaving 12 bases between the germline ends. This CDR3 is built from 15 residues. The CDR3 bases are TGTGCCAGCAGCGAGTTGCGGGGGAGCAATCAGCCCCAGCATTTT. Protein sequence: CASSELRGSNQPQHF.

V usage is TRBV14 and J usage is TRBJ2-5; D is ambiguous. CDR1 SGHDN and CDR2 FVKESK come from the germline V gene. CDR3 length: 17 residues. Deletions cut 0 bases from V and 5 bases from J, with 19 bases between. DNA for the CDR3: TGTGCCAGCAGCCAAGATATGGGCACCTTCAGGCGGGAGACCCAGTACTTC. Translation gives CASSQDMGTFRRETQYF.

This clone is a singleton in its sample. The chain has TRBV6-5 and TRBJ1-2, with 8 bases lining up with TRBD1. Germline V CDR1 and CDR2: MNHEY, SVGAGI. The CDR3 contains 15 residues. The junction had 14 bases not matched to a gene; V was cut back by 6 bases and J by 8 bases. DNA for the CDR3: TGTGCCAGCAGCCGAGACCTTAACAGGGGGAGAGGCTACACCTTC. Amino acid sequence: CASSRDLNRGRGYTF.

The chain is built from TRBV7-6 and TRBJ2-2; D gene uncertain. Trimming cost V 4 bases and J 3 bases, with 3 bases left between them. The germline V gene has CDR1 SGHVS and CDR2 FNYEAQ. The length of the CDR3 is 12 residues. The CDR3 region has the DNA TGTGCCAGCAGCTCTGACACCGGGGAGCTGTTTTTT. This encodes CASSSDTGELFF.

CDR3 in amino acids: CASSFPSRDTPYEQYF. The DNA of the CDR3 is TGTGCCAGCAGTTTTCCTTCTCGGGACACTCCCTACGAGCAGTACTTC. The chain joins TRBV27 to TRBJ2-7; D is possibly TRBD1 (6 bases). Germline values: CDR1 MNHEY, CDR2 SMNVEV (reference sequence). The CDR3 runs 16 residues. The ends were cut back, 3 bases at V and 2 bases at J, with 17 bases in the middle.